One sample yielded the 10 T cell receptor beta chains listed below, sequenced in a study of blood T cell repertoires in COVID-19. Produced via immunoSEQ multiplex PCR; TCRdb's table is partial and in-frame only. The sample includes roughly 220,000 clones, around 86% of them seen just once. The sequencing sample was made of peripheral blood. These receptors all come from a woman between 50 and 59 years old with COVID-19, enrolled during active disease.

V gene TRBV4-3 combines with J gene TRBJ2-1, with 7 bases lining up with TRBD1. With 3 bases clipped from V and 8 bases from J, the junction kept 4 bases outside the gene matches. This CDR3 is 13 amino acids long. The germline V gene has CDR1 LGHNA and CDR2 YSLEER. The CDR3: CASSHRQGYEQFF. The CDR3 coding sequence is TGCGCCAGCAGCCATCGACAGGGCTATGAGCAGTTCTTC.

J is TRBJ2-2 and V is TRBV19, with TRBD2 identical over 12 bases. The CDR3 has 17 residues. CDR1 LNHDA and CDR2 SQIVND come from the germline V gene (reference sequence). After removal of 8 bases from V and 1 base from J, the junction contained 8 bases not matched to a gene. CDR3 DNA: TGTGCCAGTGCTAGTACGGGACTAGCGGGGAACACCGGGGAGCTGTTTTTT. Its protein product is CASASTGLAGNTGELFF.

V gene TRBV30 combines with J gene TRBJ1-4; a possible D gene is TRBD1 (5 bases). CDR3 length: 14 residues. Per germline, CDR1 GTSNPN and CDR2 SVGIG (reference sequence). V was clipped by 7 bases and J by 6 bases, with 18 bases between them. CDR3 protein: CALLVGGGDEKLFF. CDR3 bases: TGTGCCTTACTCGTCGGGGGAGGTGATGAAAAACTGTTTTTT.

The CDR3 sequence is CASSFGGRPSSYNEQFF. CDR3 coding DNA: TGTGCCAGCAGCTTCGGGGGACGGCCGAGCTCCTACAATGAGCAGTTCTTC. This chain connects TRBV5-5 to TRBJ2-1; weak D call: TRBD2 (6 bases). The CDR3 spans 17 residues. Looked up from germline, CDR1 is SGHKS and CDR2 is YYEKEE (reference sequence). The germline V and J ends were trimmed by 2 bases and 0 bases, with 15 bases remaining between them.

V is TRBV24-1 and J is TRBJ2-1; 7 bases line up with TRBD1. Germline CDR1 and CDR2: KGHDR and SFDVKD. This CDR3 contains 17 residues. The V gene end was trimmed by 3 bases and the J gene end by 0 bases; junction bases not matched to a gene: 7. The CDR3 DNA sequence: TGTGCCACCAGTGATATGTCAGGGGGAAACTCCTACAATGAGCAGTTCTTC. Its protein is CATSDMSGGNSYNEQFF.

The V call is TRBV3-1 (or the pseudogene TRBV3-2), the J call TRBJ2-3, with a weak D call TRBD2 (6 bases). The CDR3 consists of 16 residues. V was trimmed by 7 bases and J by 3 bases, leaving 20 bases between them. Germline V gene lookup returns CDR1 LGHDT and CDR2 YNNKEL (reference sequence). CDR3 sequence reads: CASTLGLTRGTDTQYF. CDR3 sequence (DNA): TGTGCCAGCACCCTGGGACTTACGAGAGGGACAGATACGCAGTATTTT.

This clone was seen more than once but under ten times. The chain carries TRBV19 and TRBJ2-7; the match to TRBD1 covers 7 bases. V was clipped by 5 bases and J by 2 bases; unmatched bases: 6. Germline loops: CDR1 LNHDA, CDR2 SQIVND (reference sequence). The CDR3 consists of 14 residues. CDR3 in amino acids: CASSQTGTAYEQYF. The CDR3 bases are TGTGCCAGTAGTCAAACCGGGACAGCCTACGAGCAGTACTTC.

A single count supports this clone. The chain has TRBV10-2 and TRBJ1-2, with 9 bases fitting TRBD1. The length of the CDR3 is 13 residues. The V segment lost 2 bases and the J segment 8 bases; nucleotides outside the gene matches: 3. Germline V gene sequence: CDR1 WSHSY, CDR2 SAAADI. CDR3 protein: CASSEGQGIGYTF. CDR3 bases: TGCGCCAGCAGTGAGGGACAGGGGATCGGCTACACCTTC.

The CDR3 region has the DNA TGTGCCAGCGGCTACTGGAGAACACCGAATTCACCCCTCCACTTT. It encodes CASGYWRTPNSPLHF. The V call is TRBV3-1 (or the pseudogene TRBV3-2), the J call TRBJ1-6; D remains ambiguous. CDR3 length: 15 residues. V was trimmed by 8 bases and J by 7 bases, leaving 18 bases between them. Germline CDR1 reads LGHDT; CDR2 reads YNNKEL (reference sequence).

This clone was detected only once. The chain joins TRBV28 to TRBJ2-7, with TRBD1 matching over 8 bases. The V gene's germline CDR1 is MDHEN and CDR2 SYDVKM. Losses at the gene ends were 6 bases for V and 3 bases for J; bases not matched to a gene: 7. This CDR3 region has 14 residues. CDR3 nucleotide sequence: TGTGCCAGCAGCCCATCGGGACAGGTCTACGAGCAGTACTTC. Translated, it gives CASSPSGQVYEQYF.